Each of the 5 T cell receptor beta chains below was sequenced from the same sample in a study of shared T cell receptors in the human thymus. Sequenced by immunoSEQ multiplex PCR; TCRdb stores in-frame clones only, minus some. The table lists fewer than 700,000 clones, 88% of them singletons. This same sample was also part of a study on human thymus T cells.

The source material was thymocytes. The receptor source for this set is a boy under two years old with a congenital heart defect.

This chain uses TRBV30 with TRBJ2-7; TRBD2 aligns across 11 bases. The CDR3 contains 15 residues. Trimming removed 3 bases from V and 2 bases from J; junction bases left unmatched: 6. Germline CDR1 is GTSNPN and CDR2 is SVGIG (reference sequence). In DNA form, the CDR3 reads TGTGCCTGGAGCAAGGGACTAGCGGTTCCCTACGAGCAGTACTTC. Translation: CAWSKGLAVPYEQYF.

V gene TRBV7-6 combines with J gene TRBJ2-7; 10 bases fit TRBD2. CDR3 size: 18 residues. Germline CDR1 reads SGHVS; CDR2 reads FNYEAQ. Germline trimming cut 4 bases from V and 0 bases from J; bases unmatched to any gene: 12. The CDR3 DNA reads TGTGCCAGCAGCTCTACCGGACTAGCGGAAAGGAGCTCCTACGAGCAGTACTTC. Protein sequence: CASSSTGLAERSSYEQYF.

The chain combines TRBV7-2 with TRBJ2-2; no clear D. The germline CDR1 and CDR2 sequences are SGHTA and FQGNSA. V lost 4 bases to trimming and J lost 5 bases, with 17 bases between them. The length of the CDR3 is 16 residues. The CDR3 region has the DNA TGTGCCAGCAGCTCAGAGGTCGCTCGGTGGACCGGGGAGCTGTTTTTT. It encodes CASSSEVARWTGELFF.

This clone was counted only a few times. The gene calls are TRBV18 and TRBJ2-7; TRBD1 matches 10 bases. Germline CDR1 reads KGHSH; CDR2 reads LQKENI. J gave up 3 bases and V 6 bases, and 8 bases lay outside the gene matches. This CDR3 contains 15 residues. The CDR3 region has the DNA TGTGCCAGCTCCCCGGGACAGGGGACCTTCTACGAGCAGTACTTC. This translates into CASSPGQGTFYEQYF.

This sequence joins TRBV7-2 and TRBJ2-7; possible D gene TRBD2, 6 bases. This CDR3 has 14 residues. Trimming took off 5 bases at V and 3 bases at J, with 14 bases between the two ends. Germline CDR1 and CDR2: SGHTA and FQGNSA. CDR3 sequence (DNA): TGTGCCAGCAGCCAAAAAGGAGGGGACTACGAGCAGTACTTC. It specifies CASSQKGGDYEQYF.